One and the same sample provided the 32 T cell receptor beta chains below, sequenced in a study of human T cells and chemical hapten exposure (dated by TCRdb to about 2021). The sample's time point, from its label and the paper: patch test 2, 6 weeks after DPC sensitization. Interpreted using the paper, the treatment or condition label stands for: therapeutic diphenylcyclopropenone sensitization with weekly scalp DPC. The method behind the library was RACE. The instrument given in TCRdb is NextSeq 500. The public reads were quality trimmed at Q25 with fastp and then assembled into clones with MiXCR by TCRdb, keeping productive beta chains. A single entry per CDR3 protein holds the most common genes and DNA from its merged rows. The sample table contains about 110,000 distinct CDR3 sequences; only one count was recorded for 9.2% of them. The ten largest clones capture approximately 3% of the sample.

The sample here was whole blood, taken in connection with sensitization to the hapten diphenylcyclopropenone (DPC). These receptors were taken from a woman in her 40s with alopecia areata. Some clones in this sample may be carry-over from other donors' samples.

This chain uses TRBV27 with TRBJ2-1; possible D gene TRBD1, 5 bases. Trimming left V 6 bases short and J 10 bases short, with 10 bases between. The CDR3 extends over 11 amino acids. Germline V gene data show CDR1 as MNHEY and CDR2 as SMNVEV (reference sequence). CDR3 sequence: CASRGVGEQFF. The DNA of the CDR3 is TGTGCCAGCAGAGGGGTAGGGGAGCAGTTCTTC.

This clonotype appeared a few times. V and J are TRBV12-3 or TRBV12-4 and TRBJ1-2, with a weak D call TRBD1 (5 bases). The CDR3 covers 17 residues. V shed 2 bases and J shed 7 bases, with 23 bases lying between them. The CDR3 loop is CASSLSLRGDPLRGYTF. CDR3 DNA: TGTGCCAGCAGTTTAAGCCTACGGGGCGATCCTCTACGTGGCTACACCTTC.

Only a few counts were recorded for this clonotype. This chain uses TRBV9 with TRBJ2-1; unclear D gene. This CDR3 region has 12 residues. Trimming removed 0 bases at V and 7 bases at J, with 5 bases between. Germline values: CDR1 SGDLS, CDR2 YYNGEE. The CDR3 region is CASSVGENEQFF. The CDR3 DNA is TGTGCCAGCAGCGTAGGAGAGAATGAGCAGTTCTTC.

This clonotype was recorded a few times. J is TRBJ2-2 and V is TRBV6-6; the D is unclear. This CDR3 contains 15 residues. The V end was cut by 8 bases, the J end by 6 bases, with 19 bases between. The germline CDR1 and CDR2 sequences are MNHNY and SVGAGI (reference sequence). This chain's CDR3 is CASFPDVHKAGELFF. The CDR3 region has the DNA TGTGCCAGCTTCCCGGACGTCCATAAGGCCGGGGAGCTGTTTTTT.

In its sample, this clonotype was seen many times. V gene TRBV5-1 combines with J gene TRBJ2-2; unclear D gene. This CDR3 spans 12 amino acids. The ends were cut back, 5 bases at V and 7 bases at J, with 9 bases in the middle. CDR1 is SGHRS, CDR2 YFSETQ, per germline. The CDR3 protein is CASRSSGGELFF. The CDR3 DNA reads as TGCGCCAGCAGAAGCTCCGGCGGGGAGCTGTTTTTT.

V and J are TRBV5-1 and TRBJ1-6; no firm D call. CDR3 length: 15 amino acids. Trimming stripped 0 bases from V and 9 bases from J, with 13 bases between. CDR1 is SGHRS, CDR2 YFSETQ, per germline. CDR3 in amino acids: CASSLDTSWGSPLHF. Here the CDR3 DNA reads TGCGCCAGCAGCTTGGACACTAGCTGGGGTTCACCCCTCCACTTT.

This clonotype was counted only a few times. V usage is TRBV20-1 and J usage is TRBJ2-3, with TRBD2 identical over 15 bases. Looked up from germline, CDR1 is DFQATT and CDR2 is SNEGSKA (reference sequence). J lost 5 bases, V lost 4 bases, and 7 bases had no gene match. The CDR3 runs to 16 residues. The CDR3 sequence is CSAKRGLAGGQDTQYF. The CDR3 region has the DNA TGCAGTGCTAAAAGGGGACTAGCGGGGGGACAAGATACGCAGTATTTT.

The chain joins TRBV7-8 to TRBJ2-1; 9 positions agree with TRBD2. The CDR3 has 13 amino acids. The V segment lost 1 base and the J segment 13 bases; nucleotides outside the gene matches: 5. Germline lookup yields CDR1 SGHVS and CDR2 FQNEAQ. CDR3 bases: TGTGCCAGCAGCTTAGGCGGGCGGGAGGGCCAGTTCTTC. Residues: CASSLGGREGQFF.

This clonotype was observed at least ten times. The chain links TRBV6-2 or TRBV6-3 to TRBJ2-3; 8 bases map to TRBD1. The V gene end was trimmed by 7 bases and the J gene end by 8 bases; junction bases not matched to a gene: 11. The CDR3 loop spans 14 amino acids. Germline V CDR1 and CDR2: MNHEY, SVGEGT. The CDR3 bases are TGTGCCAGCAACCAGGGGGCGCTTGGAGGTACGCAGTATTTT. Its translation is CASNQGALGGTQYF.

This clonotype was seen a handful of times. The rearrangement joins TRBV6-2 or TRBV6-3 to TRBJ1-5; D possibly corresponds to TRBD1 (6 bases). CDR3 length: 15 residues. Germline CDR1 is MNHEY and CDR2 is SVGEGT. V was pared by 6 bases and J by 9 bases, with 21 bases between. CDR3 region: CASRPLGTPMPPQHF. The CDR3 region has the DNA TGTGCCAGCAGGCCCCTCGGGACACCCATGCCGCCCCAGCATTTT.

The CDR3 sequence is CASSFDPSAGANVLTF. CDR3 sequence (DNA): TGTGCCAGCAGCTTCGATCCTTCTGCTGGGGCCAACGTCCTGACTTTC. The chain joins TRBV7-2 to TRBJ2-6; D gene uncertain. Germline V lookup: CDR1 SGHTA, CDR2 FQGNSA. This CDR3 region has 16 residues. Trimming left V 3 bases short and J 2 bases short, with 11 bases between.

This clonotype was counted many times. The V call is TRBV28, the J call TRBJ1-5; perhaps TRBD1 as D (5 bases). Trimming cost V 6 bases and J 0 bases, with 9 bases left between them. Looked up from germline, CDR1 is MDHEN and CDR2 is SYDVKM. The CDR3 runs 14 residues. The DNA of the CDR3 is TGTGCCAGCAGGAGACAGATTAGCAATCAGCCCCAGCATTTT. As protein: CASRRQISNQPQHF.

This clonotype was observed at least ten times. The genes are TRBV20-1 and TRBJ2-4, with TRBD2 matching 11 bases. The CDR3 runs to 19 residues. Looked up from germline, CDR1 is DFQATT and CDR2 is SNEGSKA (reference sequence). Germline trimming cut 5 bases from V and 1 base from J; bases unmatched to any gene: 16. The CDR3 is CSAGPLSGGDPRAKNIQYF. CDR3 nucleotide sequence: TGCAGTGCTGGACCACTTAGCGGGGGGGATCCTCGGGCCAAAAACATTCAGTACTTC.

The chain has TRBV24-1 and TRBJ2-1, with 12 bases identical to TRBD2. Germline V lookup: CDR1 KGHDR, CDR2 SFDVKD. This CDR3 has 18 residues. V trimming: 0 bases; J trimming: 8 bases; junction bases outside the gene matches: 10. As DNA, the CDR3 is TGTGCCACCAGTGATTTGCCTAGCGGGGGGGCTCGAGTCGATGAGCAGTTCTTC. Translated: CATSDLPSGGARVDEQFF.

This clonotype was found many times. The chain uses TRBV4-3 and TRBJ1-2; tentatively, D is TRBD1 (6 bases). V was cut by 1 base and J by 4 bases, with 13 bases left in between. Germline CDR1 reads LGHNA; CDR2 reads YSLEER. The CDR3 loop spans 15 amino acids. This CDR3 is CASSQAVTGLYGYTF. The CDR3 DNA reads as TGCGCCAGCAGCCAAGCCGTTACAGGGCTCTATGGCTACACCTTC.

Ten or more counts support this clonotype. The chain joins TRBV7-2 to TRBJ2-5, with a weak D call TRBD2 (7 bases). The CDR3 length is 14 residues. CDR1 and CDR2 (germline): SGHTA, FQGNSA. V was clipped by 1 base and J by 5 bases, with 11 bases between them. CDR3 nucleotides: TGTGCCAGCAGCTTAGTGGGGGGGCCGGAGACCCAGTACTTC. Translating gives CASSLVGGPETQYF.

This clonotype was detected a few times. The chain is built from TRBV2 and TRBJ1-4, with D perhaps matching TRBD1 (6 bases). CDR1 and CDR2 (germline): SNHLY, FYNNEI. Trimming stripped 4 bases from V and 8 bases from J, with 17 bases between. The CDR3 covers 15 residues. CDR3 in amino acids: CASSVEGTRSEKLFF. The CDR3 nucleotides read TGTGCCAGCAGTGTCGAAGGGACAAGGAGCGAAAAACTGTTTTTT.

This clonotype was detected many times. The V gene is TRBV11-2, the J gene TRBJ1-2; D uncertain. V lost 0 bases and J lost 6, with 8 bases in between. Germline CDR1 SGHAT, CDR2 FQNNGV. This CDR3 has 13 amino acids. CDR3 residues: CASSLDRIHGYTF. The DNA for the CDR3 is TGTGCCAGCAGCTTAGATCGGATCCATGGCTACACCTTC.

The chain employs TRBV4-2 and TRBJ2-7, with a possible D match to TRBD1 (5 bases). The CDR3 runs to 16 residues. Trimming stripped 1 base from V and 2 bases from J, with 15 bases between. CDR1 LGHNA and CDR2 YNFKEQ come from the germline V gene. CDR3 region: CASSQVGGQGTYEQYF. CDR3 bases: TGTGCCAGCAGCCAAGTCGGTGGGCAGGGAACCTACGAGCAGTACTTC.

This clonotype was recorded many times. The chain couples TRBV7-2 to TRBJ1-1; no firm D call. Looked up from germline, CDR1 is SGHTA and CDR2 is FQGNSA. This CDR3 comprises 13 residues. Trimming took off 7 bases at V and 4 bases at J, with 13 bases between the two ends. This CDR3 is CASTNSWVTEAFF. DNA of the CDR3: TGTGCCAGCACTAATTCTTGGGTCACTGAAGCTTTCTTT.

The sample holds a few counts of this clonotype. This chain connects TRBV5-4 to TRBJ2-2; TRBD1 agrees at 7 bases. The V segment lost 5 bases and the J segment 6 bases; nucleotides outside the gene matches: 10. Germline V gives CDR1 SGHNT, CDR2 YYREEE (reference sequence). The CDR3 covers 15 residues. The CDR3 DNA reads as TGTGCCAGCAGTCATCCGGGACAGAAGGCCGGGGAGCTGTTTTTT. This sequence encodes CASSHPGQKAGELFF.

This clonotype was seen at least ten times. The V call is TRBV30, the J call TRBJ2-7, with a possible D match to TRBD2 (6 bases). CDR1 is GTSNPN and CDR2 is SVGIG in the germline V gene (reference sequence). V was shortened by 3 bases and J by 4 bases, with 7 bases between the two germline ends. This CDR3 is built from 11 residues. CDR3 amino acids: CAWSAGYEQYF. CDR3 in DNA: TGTGCCTGGAGCGCGGGGTACGAGCAGTACTTC.

This chain connects TRBV4-1 to TRBJ1-1, with D possibly being TRBD1 (5 bases). The CDR3 length is 18 residues. Trimming shortened V by 0 bases and J by 4 bases, and 21 bases separated the two germline ends. Germline V lookup: CDR1 MGHRA, CDR2 YSYEKL. CDR3 DNA: TGCGCCAGCAGCCAAGACGCCGGGACTTTGGAAGGGCGCACTGAAGCTTTCTTT. It translates to CASSQDAGTLEGRTEAFF.

The rearrangement uses TRBV6-5 and TRBJ1-1; D unresolved. Per germline, CDR1 MNHEY and CDR2 SVGAGI. The ends were cut back, 6 bases at V and 1 base at J, with 6 bases in the middle. This CDR3 comprises 12 residues. The CDR3 here is CASSFRNTEAFF. For the CDR3, the DNA is TGTGCCAGCAGCTTTAGGAACACTGAAGCTTTCTTT.

The chain is built from TRBV12-3 or TRBV12-4 and TRBJ2-3, with D possibly being TRBD2 (6 bases). The CDR3 length is 15 residues. V was trimmed by 1 base and J by 8 bases, leaving 16 bases between them. CDR3 amino acids: CASSLDPGGRSTQYF. As DNA, the CDR3 is TGTGCCAGCAGTTTAGATCCCGGGGGAAGGAGTACGCAGTATTTT.

In its sample, this clonotype was seen many times. The chain is built from TRBV19 and TRBJ1-5, with D maybe TRBD1 (6 bases). V was shortened by 3 bases and J by 8 bases, with 23 bases between the two germline ends. The germline gives CDR1 LNHDA, CDR2 SQIVND (reference sequence). The CDR3 has 17 residues. The CDR3, as DNA: TGTGCCAGTAGTATTCCCACGGGACACCAAATTAGAGAGCCCCAGCATTTT. Translated: CASSIPTGHQIREPQHF. The entire variable domain, with the rest obtained from reference TRBV19 and TRBJ1-5, is as follows: DGGITQSPKYLFRKEGQNVTLSCEQNLNHDAMYWYRQDPGQGLRLIYYSQIVNDFQKGDIAEGYSVSREKKESFPLTVTSAQKNPTAFYLCASSIPTGHQIREPQHFGDGTRLSIL.

The chain combines TRBV6-1 with TRBJ2-1; 11 positions match TRBD2. CDR1 MNHNS and CDR2 SASEGT come from the germline V gene. This CDR3 has 14 residues. The trim removed 3 bases at V and 15 bases at J, leaving 10 bases unmatched. CDR3: CASSDRLAGGFVFF. DNA of the CDR3: TGTGCCAGCAGTGATAGGCTAGCGGGGGGTTTCGTGTTCTTC.

This clonotype was seen ten or more times. The V call is TRBV6-6, the J call TRBJ1-3; no reliable D call. In germline, CDR1 is MNHNY, CDR2 SVGAGI (reference sequence). The germline V and J ends were trimmed by 0 bases and 4 bases, with 4 bases remaining between them. The CDR3 runs to 13 residues. CDR3: CASSYSTGNTIYF. DNA of the CDR3: TGTGCCAGCAGTTACTCGACGGGAAACACCATATATTTT.

This clonotype was seen many times. The V call is TRBV12-3 or TRBV12-4, the J call TRBJ1-1; TRBD1 matches 7 bases. The CDR3 is made up of 12 amino acids. The trim removed 6 bases at V and 7 bases at J, leaving 5 bases unmatched. The DNA of the CDR3 is TGTGCCAGCAGCCCACGACAGGGTGAAGCTTTCTTT. Encoded protein: CASSPRQGEAFF.

Ten or more counts support this clonotype. The chain couples TRBV7-9 to TRBJ2-7; 8 nucleotides match TRBD1. The V and J ends lost 5 bases and 4 bases, in that order; junction bases with no gene match: 1. Germline CDR1 SEHNR, CDR2 FQNEAQ (reference sequence). This CDR3 spans 12 amino acids. CDR3 residues: CASSRTGYEQYF. The CDR3 DNA reads TGTGCCAGCAGCCGGACAGGGTACGAGCAGTACTTC.

This clonotype was picked up many times. The V gene is TRBV5-4, the J gene TRBJ2-1, with 12 positions matching TRBD2. CDR3 length: 15 residues. Losses at the gene ends were 7 bases for V and 2 bases for J; bases not matched to a gene: 4. Germline CDR1 is SGHNT and CDR2 is YYREEE (reference sequence). CDR3 DNA: TGTGCCAGCGCCGGGACTAGCGGGCCCTACAATGAGCAGTTCTTC. Its translation: CASAGTSGPYNEQFF.

The table lists this clonotype with many counts. The chain joins TRBV28 to TRBJ1-6; D is ambiguous. CDR3 size: 11 residues. V lost 5 bases and J lost 7, with 3 bases in between. Germline CDR1 MDHEN, CDR2 SYDVKM. In DNA form, the CDR3 reads TGTGCCAGCAGTACAAATTCACCCCTCCACTTT. Amino acids: CASSTNSPLHF.